This T cell receptor (beta chain) derives from a study of T cells in Graves' hyperthyroidism and ophthalmopathy. The V segment lost 4 bases and the J segment 5 bases; nucleotides outside the gene matches: 7. This CDR3 has 14 residues. The V gene's germline CDR1 is MGHRA and CDR2 YSYEKL. RNA transcripts served as the template for amplifying TCR beta CDR3 regions. HTBI primers were the set used in a first-round RT-PCR of the TCR CDR3. From the multiplex PCR reads, TCRdb called clonotypes with MiXCR, one entry per CDR3 protein. The profile covers roughly 510,000 distinct CDR3 sequences, with about 20% appearing a single time and approximately 25% taken by the ten largest.

Sequencing used blood. The origin of this receptor is a man younger than 35 with Graves' hyperthyroidism. The V call is TRBV4-1, the J call TRBJ2-5; TRBD1 aligns across 7 bases. Written as DNA, the CDR3 is TGCGCCAGCAGCCGACGACAGGGCCGGGAGACCCAGTACTTC. It translates to CASSRRQGRETQYF.